What follows is one T cell receptor (beta chain) and its context. Its antigen is undetermined. The CDR3 has 15 amino acids. Trimming pared 3 bases from V and 5 bases from J, leaving 14 bases between. Germline loops: CDR1 SGHTA, CDR2 FQGNSA. Primers included in the PCR were 60 Vbeta and 13 Jbeta primers. Sequenced by immunoSEQ multiplex PCR; TCRdb stores in-frame clones only, minus some. The sample includes 100,000 to 150,000 clones, about 80% seen only once; the top ten take 8.9%. The data stem from a study of cytomegalovirus exposure and HLA in healthy donors. Notes on the study in general: Later on, a genetic analysis was performed. It linked a missense variant in DCLRE1C with V- and J-gene trimming of TCR beta. The authors listed 150 to 200 TCR beta chains as cytomegalovirus-associated.

The chain recombines TRBV7-2 with TRBJ2-4, with D possibly being TRBD1 (6 bases). Sequencing was done on a sample of PBMCs. This TCR was recovered from a young man in good health and CMV-seropositive. CDR3 in amino acids: CASSFLDRIENIQYF. The CDR3 coding sequence is TGTGCCAGCAGCTTTCTCGACAGGATTGAAAACATTCAGTACTTC.